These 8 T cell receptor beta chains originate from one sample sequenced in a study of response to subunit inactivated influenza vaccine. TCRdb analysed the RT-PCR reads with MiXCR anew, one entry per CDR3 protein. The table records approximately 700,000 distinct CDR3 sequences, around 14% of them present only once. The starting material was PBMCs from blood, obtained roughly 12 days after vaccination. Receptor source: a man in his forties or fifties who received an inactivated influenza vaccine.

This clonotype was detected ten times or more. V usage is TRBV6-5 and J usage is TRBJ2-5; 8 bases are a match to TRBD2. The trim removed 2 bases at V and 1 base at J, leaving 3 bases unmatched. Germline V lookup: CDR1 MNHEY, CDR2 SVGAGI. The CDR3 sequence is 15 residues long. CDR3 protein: CASSYNGGVQETQYF. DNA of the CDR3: TGTGCCAGCAGTTACAACGGGGGGGTCCAAGAGACCCAGTACTTC.

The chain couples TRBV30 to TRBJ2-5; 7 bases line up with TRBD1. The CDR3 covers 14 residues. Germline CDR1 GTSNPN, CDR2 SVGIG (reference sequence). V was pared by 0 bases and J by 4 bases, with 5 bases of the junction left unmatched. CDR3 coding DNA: TGTGCCTGGAGTGTATCGGCAGGGGGAGAGACCCAGTACTTC. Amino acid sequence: CAWSVSAGGETQYF.

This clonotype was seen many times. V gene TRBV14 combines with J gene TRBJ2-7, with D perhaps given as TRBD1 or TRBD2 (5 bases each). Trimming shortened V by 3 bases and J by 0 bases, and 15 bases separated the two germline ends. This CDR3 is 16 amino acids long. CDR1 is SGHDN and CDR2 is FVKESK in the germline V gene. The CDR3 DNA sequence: TGTGCCAGCAGCCACCACTCGGGACCAGACTCCTACGAGCAGTACTTC. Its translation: CASSHHSGPDSYEQYF. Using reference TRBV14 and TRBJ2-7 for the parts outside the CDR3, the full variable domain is EAGVTQFPSHSVIEKGQTVTLRCDPISGHDNLYWYRRVMGKEIKFLLHFVKESKQDESGMPNNRFLAERTGGTYSTLKVQPAELEDSGVYFCASSHHSGPDSYEQYFGPGTRLTVT.

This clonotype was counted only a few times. DNA of the CDR3: TGTGCCAGCAGCTTTAGTCTCGAGCAGTACTTC. It specifies CASSFSLEQYF. The chain has TRBV7-2 and TRBJ2-7; D not resolved. CDR1 and CDR2 (germline): SGHTA, FQGNSA. This CDR3 contains 11 residues. Trimming left V 3 bases short and J 6 bases short, with 6 bases between.

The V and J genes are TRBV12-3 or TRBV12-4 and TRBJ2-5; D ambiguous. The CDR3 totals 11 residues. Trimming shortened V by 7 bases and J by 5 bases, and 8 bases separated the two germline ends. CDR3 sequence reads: CASTLLETQYF. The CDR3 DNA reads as TGTGCCAGCACCCTGTTGGAGACCCAGTACTTC.

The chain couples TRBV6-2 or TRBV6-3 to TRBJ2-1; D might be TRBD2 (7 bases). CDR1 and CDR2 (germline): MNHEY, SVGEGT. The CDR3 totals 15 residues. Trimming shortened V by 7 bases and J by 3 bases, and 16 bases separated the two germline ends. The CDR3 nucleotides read TGTGCCAGCACTCCCTGGGGGGGGCTCTACAATGAGCAGTTCTTC. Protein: CASTPWGGLYNEQFF.

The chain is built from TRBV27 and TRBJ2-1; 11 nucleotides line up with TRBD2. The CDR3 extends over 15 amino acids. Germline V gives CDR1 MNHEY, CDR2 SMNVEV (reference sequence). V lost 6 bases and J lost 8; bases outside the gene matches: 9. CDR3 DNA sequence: TGTGCCAGCAGCCCGCTTAGCGGGAGGGGCTATGAGCAGTTCTTC. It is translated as CASSPLSGRGYEQFF.

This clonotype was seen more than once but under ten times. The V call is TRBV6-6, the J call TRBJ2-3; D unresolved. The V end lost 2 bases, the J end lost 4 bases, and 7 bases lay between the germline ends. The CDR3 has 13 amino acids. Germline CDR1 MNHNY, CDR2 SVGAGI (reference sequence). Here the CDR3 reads CASSYNSADTQYF. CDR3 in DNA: TGTGCCAGCAGTTACAATTCCGCAGATACGCAGTATTTT.